This T cell receptor beta chain was identified during a study of blood T cell repertoires in COVID-19. At the level of the study: COVID-19 samples collected from the United States, Italy and Spain covered acute and convalescent phases. From T cells, B-cell-depleted T cells, or PBMCs came the material, which was cDNA or gDNA.

Trimming pared 6 bases from V and 8 bases from J, leaving 14 bases between. The CDR3 length is 12 residues. Germline loops: CDR1 SGDLS, CDR2 YYNGEE. Patients in Seattle were enrolled during active infection, then followed longitudinally. Assay used: immunoSEQ multiplex PCR; TCRdb lists only in-frame clones, some missing. The data contain hundreds of thousands of clones, about nine tenths of them singletons. This chain uses TRBV9 with TRBJ1-2; D is unclear. The clonotype originates from a woman younger than 45 with COVID-19, enrolled during active disease. Sequenced sample: peripheral blood. The CDR3 nucleotides are TGTGCCAGCACTAATCCCCCGGGAGGCTACACCTTC. Amino acids: CASTNPPGGYTF.